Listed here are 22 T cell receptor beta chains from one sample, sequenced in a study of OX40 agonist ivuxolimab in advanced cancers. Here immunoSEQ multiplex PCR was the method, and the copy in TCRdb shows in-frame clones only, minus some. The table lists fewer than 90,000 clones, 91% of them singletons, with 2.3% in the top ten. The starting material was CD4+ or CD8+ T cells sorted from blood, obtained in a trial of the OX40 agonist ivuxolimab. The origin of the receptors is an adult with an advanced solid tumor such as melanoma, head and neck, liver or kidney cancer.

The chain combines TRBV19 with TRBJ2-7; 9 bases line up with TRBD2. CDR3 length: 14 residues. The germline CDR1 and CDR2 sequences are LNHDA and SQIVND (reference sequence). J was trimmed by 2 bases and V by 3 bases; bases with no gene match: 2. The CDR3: CASSILAGPYEQYF. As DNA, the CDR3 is TGTGCCAGTAGTATTCTAGCGGGGCCCTACGAGCAGTACTTC.

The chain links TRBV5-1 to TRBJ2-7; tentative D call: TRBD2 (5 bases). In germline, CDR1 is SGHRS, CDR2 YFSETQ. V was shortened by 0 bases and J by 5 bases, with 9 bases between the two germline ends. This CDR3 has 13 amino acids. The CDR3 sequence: CASSLAGVHEQYF. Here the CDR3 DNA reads TGCGCCAGCAGCTTGGCCGGGGTGCACGAGCAGTACTTC.

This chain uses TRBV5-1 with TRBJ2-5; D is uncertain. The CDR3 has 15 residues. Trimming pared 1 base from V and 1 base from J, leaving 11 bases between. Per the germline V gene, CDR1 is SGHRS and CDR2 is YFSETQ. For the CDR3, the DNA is TGCGCCAGCAGCTTGTGGGGTGCGGCCCAAGAGACCCAGTACTTC. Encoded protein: CASSLWGAAQETQYF.

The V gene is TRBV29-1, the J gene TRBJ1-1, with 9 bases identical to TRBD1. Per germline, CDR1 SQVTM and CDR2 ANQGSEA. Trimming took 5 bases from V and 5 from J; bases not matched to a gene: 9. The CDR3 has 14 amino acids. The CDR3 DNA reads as TGCAGCGTTCTTACAGGGACAGGGCGGACTGAAGCTTTCTTT. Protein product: CSVLTGTGRTEAFF.

CDR3: CASSSAGNTGELFF. CDR3 in DNA: TGTGCCAGCAGTTCAGCGGGAAACACCGGGGAGCTGTTTTTT. This chain joins TRBV28 and TRBJ2-2; 7 bases are a match to TRBD2. V was clipped by 4 bases and J by 2 bases; unmatched bases: 1. The CDR3 has 14 amino acids. CDR1 and CDR2 (germline): MDHEN, SYDVKM.

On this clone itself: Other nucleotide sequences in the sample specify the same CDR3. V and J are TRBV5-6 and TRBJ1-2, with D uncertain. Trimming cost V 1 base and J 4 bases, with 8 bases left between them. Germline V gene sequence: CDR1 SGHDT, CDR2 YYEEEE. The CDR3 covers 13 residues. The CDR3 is CASSLRRLYGYTF. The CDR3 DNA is TGTGCCAGCAGCTTGAGGAGACTCTATGGCTACACCTTC.

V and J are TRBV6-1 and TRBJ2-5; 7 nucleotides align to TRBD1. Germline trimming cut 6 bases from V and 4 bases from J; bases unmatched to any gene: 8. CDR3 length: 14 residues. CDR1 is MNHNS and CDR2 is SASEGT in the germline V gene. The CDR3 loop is CASRQGEVRETQYF. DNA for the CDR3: TGTGCCAGCAGGCAGGGGGAAGTTAGAGAGACCCAGTACTTC.

In DNA, the CDR3 is TGTGCCAGCAGCTCCCAAGCAGGCTCTGGAAACACCATATATTTT. Its protein product is CASSSQAGSGNTIYF. The chain carries TRBV7-2 and TRBJ1-3; no reliable D call. CDR1 SGHTA and CDR2 FQGNSA come from the germline V gene. V shed 4 bases and J shed 0 bases, with 10 bases lying between them. CDR3 length: 15 residues. Full variable domain (outside the CDR3, taken from reference TRBV7-2 and TRBJ1-3): GAGVSQSPSNKVTEKGKDVELRCDPISGHTALYWYRQSLGQGLEFLIYFQGNSAPDKSGLPSDRFSAERTGGSVSTLTIQRTQQEDSAVYLCASSSQAGSGNTIYFGEGSWLTVV.

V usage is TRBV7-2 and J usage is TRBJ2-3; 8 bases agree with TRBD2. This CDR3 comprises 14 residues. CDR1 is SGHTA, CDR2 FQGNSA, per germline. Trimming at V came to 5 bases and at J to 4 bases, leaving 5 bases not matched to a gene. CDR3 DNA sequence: TGTGCCAGCAGCCCCCGGGGGGGCCCAGATACGCAGTATTTT. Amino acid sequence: CASSPRGGPDTQYF.

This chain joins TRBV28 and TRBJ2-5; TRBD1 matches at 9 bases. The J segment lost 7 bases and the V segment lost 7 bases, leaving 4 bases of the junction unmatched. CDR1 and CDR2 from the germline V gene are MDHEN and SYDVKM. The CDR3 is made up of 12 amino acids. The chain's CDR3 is CASKDRGRTQYF. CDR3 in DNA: TGTGCCAGCAAGGACAGGGGAAGGACCCAGTACTTC.

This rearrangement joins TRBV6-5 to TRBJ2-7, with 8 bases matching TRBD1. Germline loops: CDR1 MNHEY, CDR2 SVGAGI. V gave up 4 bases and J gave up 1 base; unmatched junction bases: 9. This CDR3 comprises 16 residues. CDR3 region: CASSWETGANSYEQYF. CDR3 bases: TGTGCCAGCAGTTGGGAGACAGGGGCAAATTCCTACGAGCAGTACTTC.

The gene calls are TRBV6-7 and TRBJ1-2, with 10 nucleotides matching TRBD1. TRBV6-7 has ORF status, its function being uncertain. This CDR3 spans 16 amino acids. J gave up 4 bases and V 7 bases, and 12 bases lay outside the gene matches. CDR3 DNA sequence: TGTGCCAGCACCACCTCCGCGACAGGGGGCCCCTATGGCTACACCTTC. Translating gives CASTTSATGGPYGYTF.

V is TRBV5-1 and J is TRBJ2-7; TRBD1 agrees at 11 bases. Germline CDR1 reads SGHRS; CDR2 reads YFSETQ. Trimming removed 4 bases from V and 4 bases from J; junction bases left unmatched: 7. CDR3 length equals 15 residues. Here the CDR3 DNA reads TGCGCCAGCAGCGCGGAAGGGACAGGGGGTTACGAGCAGTACTTC. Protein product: CASSAEGTGGYEQYF.

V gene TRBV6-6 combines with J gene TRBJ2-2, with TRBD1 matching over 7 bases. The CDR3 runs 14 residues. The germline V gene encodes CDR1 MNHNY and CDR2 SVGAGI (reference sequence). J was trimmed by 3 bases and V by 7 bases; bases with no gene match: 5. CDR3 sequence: CASTATGYTGELFF. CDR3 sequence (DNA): TGTGCCAGCACCGCGACAGGGTACACCGGGGAGCTGTTTTTT.

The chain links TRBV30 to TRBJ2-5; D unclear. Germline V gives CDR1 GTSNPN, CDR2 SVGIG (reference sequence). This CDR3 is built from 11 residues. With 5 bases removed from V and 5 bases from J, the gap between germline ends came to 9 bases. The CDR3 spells CAWGVLETQYF. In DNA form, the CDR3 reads TGTGCCTGGGGCGTCTTGGAGACCCAGTACTTC.

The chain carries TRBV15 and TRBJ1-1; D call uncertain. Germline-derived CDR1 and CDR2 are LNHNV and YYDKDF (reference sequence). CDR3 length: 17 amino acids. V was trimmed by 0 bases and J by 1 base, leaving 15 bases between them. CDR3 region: CATSRDLIGVRNTEAFF. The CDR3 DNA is TGTGCCACCAGCAGAGATTTAATTGGTGTAAGGAACACTGAAGCTTTCTTT.

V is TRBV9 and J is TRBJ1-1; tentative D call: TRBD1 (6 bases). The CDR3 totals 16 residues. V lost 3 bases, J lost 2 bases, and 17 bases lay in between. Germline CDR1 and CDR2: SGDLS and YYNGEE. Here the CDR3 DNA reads TGTGCCAGCAGCGCATCCCCTCGGACAGTAAACACTGAAGCTTTCTTT. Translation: CASSASPRTVNTEAFF.

The CDR3 loop is CASSTVPRVGDTIYF. CDR3 DNA sequence: TGTGCCAGCAGTACCGTTCCACGAGTCGGGGACACCATATATTTT. The V and J genes are TRBV28 and TRBJ1-3; no reliable D call. The CDR3 loop spans 15 amino acids. V lost 5 bases and J 8 bases, leaving 19 bases between the germline ends. Germline CDR1 is MDHEN and CDR2 is SYDVKM.

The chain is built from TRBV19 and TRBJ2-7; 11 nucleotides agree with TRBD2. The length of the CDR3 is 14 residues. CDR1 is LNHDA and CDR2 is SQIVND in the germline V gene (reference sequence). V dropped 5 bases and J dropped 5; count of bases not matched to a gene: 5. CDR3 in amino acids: CASSSTSGRNEQYF. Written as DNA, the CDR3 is TGTGCCAGTAGTTCAACTAGCGGGAGAAACGAGCAGTACTTC. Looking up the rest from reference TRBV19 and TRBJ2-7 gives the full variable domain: DGGITQSPKYLFRKEGQNVTLSCEQNLNHDAMYWYRQDPGQGLRLIYYSQIVNDFQKGDIAEGYSVSREKKESFPLTVTSAQKNPTAFYLCASSSTSGRNEQYFGPGTRLTVT.

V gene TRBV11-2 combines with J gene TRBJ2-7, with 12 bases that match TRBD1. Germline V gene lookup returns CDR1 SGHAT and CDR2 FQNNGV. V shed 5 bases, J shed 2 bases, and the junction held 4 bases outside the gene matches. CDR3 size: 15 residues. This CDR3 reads CASSPGTGGTYEQYF. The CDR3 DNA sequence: TGTGCCAGCAGCCCCGGGACAGGGGGCACCTACGAGCAGTACTTC.

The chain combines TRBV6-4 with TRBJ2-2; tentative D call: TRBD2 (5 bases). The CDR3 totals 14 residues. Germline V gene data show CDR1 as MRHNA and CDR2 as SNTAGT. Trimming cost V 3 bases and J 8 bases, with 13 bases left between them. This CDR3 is CASSEFGGVGELFF. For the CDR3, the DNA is TGTGCCAGCAGTGAGTTTGGAGGCGTAGGGGAGCTGTTTTTT.

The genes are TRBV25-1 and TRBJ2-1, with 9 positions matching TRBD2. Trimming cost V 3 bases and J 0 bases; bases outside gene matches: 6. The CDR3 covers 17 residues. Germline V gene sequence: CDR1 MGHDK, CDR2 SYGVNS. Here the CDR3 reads CASSDNSGGPSYNEQFF. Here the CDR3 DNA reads TGTGCCAGCAGTGATAATAGCGGGGGCCCCTCCTACAATGAGCAGTTCTTC.